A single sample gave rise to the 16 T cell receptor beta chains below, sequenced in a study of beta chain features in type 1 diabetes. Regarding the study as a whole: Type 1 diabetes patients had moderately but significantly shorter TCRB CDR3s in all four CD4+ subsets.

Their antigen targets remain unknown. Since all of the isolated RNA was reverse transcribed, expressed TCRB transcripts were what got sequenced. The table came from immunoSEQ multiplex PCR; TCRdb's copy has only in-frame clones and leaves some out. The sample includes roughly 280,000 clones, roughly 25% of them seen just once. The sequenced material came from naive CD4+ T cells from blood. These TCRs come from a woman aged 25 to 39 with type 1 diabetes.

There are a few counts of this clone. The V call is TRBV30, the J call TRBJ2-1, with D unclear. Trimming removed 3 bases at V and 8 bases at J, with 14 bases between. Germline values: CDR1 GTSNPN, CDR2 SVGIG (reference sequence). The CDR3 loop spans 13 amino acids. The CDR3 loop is CAWRAHQVHEQFF. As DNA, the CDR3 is TGTGCCTGGAGGGCACATCAGGTCCATGAGCAGTTCTTC.

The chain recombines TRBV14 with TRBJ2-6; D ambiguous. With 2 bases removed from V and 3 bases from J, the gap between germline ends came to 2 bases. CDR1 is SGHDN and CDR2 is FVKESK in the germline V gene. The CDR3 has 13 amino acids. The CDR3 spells CASSQLGANVLTF. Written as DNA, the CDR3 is TGTGCCAGCAGCCAACTTGGGGCCAACGTCCTGACTTTC.

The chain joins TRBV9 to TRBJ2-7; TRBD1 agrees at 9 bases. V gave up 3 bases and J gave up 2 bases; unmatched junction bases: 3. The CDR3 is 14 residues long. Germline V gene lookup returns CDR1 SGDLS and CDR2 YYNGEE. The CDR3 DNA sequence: TGTGCCAGCAGCGCAACAGGGGGCCCCTACGAGCAGTACTTC. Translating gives CASSATGGPYEQYF.

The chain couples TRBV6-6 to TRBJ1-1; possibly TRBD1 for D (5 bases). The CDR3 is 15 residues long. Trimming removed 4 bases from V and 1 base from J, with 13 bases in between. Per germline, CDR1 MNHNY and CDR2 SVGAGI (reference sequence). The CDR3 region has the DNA TGTGCCAGCAGTTTCAGTGACAGACCGAACACTGAAGCTTTCTTT. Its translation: CASSFSDRPNTEAFF.

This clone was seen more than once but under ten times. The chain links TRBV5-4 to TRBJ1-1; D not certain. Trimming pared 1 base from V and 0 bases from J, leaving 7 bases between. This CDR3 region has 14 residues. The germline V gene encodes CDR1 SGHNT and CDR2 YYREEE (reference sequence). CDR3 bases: TGTGCCAGCAGCTTGTCAACAGTGAACACTGAAGCTTTCTTT. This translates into CASSLSTVNTEAFF.

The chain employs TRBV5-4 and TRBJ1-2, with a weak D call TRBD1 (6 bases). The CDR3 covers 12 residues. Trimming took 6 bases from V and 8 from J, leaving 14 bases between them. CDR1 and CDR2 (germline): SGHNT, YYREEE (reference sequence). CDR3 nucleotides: TGTGCCAGCACCATCGGGACATTCGGCTACACCTTC. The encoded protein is CASTIGTFGYTF.

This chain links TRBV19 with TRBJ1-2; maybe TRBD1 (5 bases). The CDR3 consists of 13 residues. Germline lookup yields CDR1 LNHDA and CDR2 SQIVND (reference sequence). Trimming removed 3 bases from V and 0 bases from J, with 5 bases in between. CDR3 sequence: CASSMTANYGYTF. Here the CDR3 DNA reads TGTGCCAGTAGTATGACAGCTAACTATGGCTACACCTTC. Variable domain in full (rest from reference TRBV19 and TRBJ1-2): DGGITQSPKYLFRKEGQNVTLSCEQNLNHDAMYWYRQDPGQGLRLIYYSQIVNDFQKGDIAEGYSVSREKKESFPLTVTSAQKNPTAFYLCASSMTANYGYTFGSGTRLTVV.

The CDR3 nucleotides are TGTGCCAGCACCATTGGCCCAGAAGAGACCCAGTACTTC. Translating gives CASTIGPEETQYF. V usage is TRBV11-2 and J usage is TRBJ2-5; the D is unclear. The CDR3 runs to 13 residues. V was clipped by 7 bases and J by 3 bases, with 12 bases between them. Germline V gene data show CDR1 as SGHAT and CDR2 as FQNNGV.

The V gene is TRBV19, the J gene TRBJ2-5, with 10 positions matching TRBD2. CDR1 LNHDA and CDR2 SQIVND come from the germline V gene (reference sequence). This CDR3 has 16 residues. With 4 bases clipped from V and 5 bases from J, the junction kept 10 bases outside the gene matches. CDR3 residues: CASSRRTSGVGETQYF. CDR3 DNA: TGTGCCAGTAGTAGAAGGACTAGCGGTGTGGGGGAGACCCAGTACTTC.

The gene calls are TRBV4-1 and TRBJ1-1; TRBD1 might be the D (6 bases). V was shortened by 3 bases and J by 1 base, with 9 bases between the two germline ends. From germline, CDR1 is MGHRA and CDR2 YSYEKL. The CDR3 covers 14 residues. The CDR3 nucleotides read TGCGCCAGCAGCCATGGGACAAGGAACACTGAAGCTTTCTTT. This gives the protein CASSHGTRNTEAFF.

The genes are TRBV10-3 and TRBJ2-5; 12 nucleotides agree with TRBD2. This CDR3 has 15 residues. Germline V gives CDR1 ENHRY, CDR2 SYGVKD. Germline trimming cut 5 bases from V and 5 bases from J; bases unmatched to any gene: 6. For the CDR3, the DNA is TGTGCCATCAGTTTAGCCGGGACTAGCGGGGAGACCCAGTACTTC. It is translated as CAISLAGTSGETQYF.

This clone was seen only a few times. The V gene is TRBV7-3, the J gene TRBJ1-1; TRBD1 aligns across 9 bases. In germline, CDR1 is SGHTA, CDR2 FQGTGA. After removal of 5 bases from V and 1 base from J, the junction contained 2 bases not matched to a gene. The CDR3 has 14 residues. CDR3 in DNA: TGTGCCAGCAGCCGACAGGGGGAGAACACTGAAGCTTTCTTT. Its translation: CASSRQGENTEAFF.

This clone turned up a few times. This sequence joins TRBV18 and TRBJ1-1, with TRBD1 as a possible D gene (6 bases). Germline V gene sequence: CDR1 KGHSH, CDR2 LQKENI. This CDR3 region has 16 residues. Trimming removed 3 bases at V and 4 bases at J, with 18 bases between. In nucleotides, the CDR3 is TGTGCCAGCTCACCGAGCCTTCAACCAGGGGTCACTGAAGCTTTCTTT. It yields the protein CASSPSLQPGVTEAFF.

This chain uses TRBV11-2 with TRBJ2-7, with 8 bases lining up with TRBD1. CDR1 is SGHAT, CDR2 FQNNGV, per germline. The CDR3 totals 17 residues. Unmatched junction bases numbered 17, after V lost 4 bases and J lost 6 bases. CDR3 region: CASSSPTTGDRSSEQYF. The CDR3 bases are TGTGCCAGCAGCTCCCCCACCACCGGGGACAGGTCTTCCGAGCAGTACTTC. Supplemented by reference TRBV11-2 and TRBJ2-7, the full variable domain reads EAGVAQSPRYKIIEKRQSVAFWCNPISGHATLYWYQQILGQGPKLLIQFQNNGVVDDSQLPKDRFSAERLKGVDSTLKIQPAKLEDSAVYLCASSSPTTGDRSSEQYFGPGTRLTVT.

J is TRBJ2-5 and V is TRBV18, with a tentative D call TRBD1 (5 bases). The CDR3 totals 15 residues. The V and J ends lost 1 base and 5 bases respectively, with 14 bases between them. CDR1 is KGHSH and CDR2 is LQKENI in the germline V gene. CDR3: CASSPRGGQRETQYF. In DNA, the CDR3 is TGTGCCAGCTCACCACGGGGCGGACAAAGGGAGACCCAGTACTTC.

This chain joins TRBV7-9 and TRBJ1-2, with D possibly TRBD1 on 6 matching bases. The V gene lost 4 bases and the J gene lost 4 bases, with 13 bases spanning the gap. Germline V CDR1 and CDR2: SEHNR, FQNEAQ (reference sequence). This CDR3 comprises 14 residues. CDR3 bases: TGTGCCAGCAGCTCCCGACAGGACCTCTATGGCTACACCTTC. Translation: CASSSRQDLYGYTF. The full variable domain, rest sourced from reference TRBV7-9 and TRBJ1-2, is DTGVSQNPRHKITKRGQNVTFRCDPISEHNRLYWYRQTLGQGPEFLTYFQNEAQLEKSRLLSDRFSAERPKGSFSTLEIQRTEQGDSAMYLCASSSRQDLYGYTFGSGTRLTVV.